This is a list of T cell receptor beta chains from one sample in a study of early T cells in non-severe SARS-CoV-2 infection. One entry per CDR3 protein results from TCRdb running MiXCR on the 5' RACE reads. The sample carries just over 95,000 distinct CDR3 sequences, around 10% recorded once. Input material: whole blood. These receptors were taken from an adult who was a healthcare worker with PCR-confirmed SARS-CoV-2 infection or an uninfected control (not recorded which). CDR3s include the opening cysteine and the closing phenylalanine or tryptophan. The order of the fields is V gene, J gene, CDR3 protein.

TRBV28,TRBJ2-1,CASKQGAQLGYNEQFF
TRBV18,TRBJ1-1,CASSNSGSGNTEAFF
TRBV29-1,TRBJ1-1,CSIRRVITEAFF
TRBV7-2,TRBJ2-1,CASSLAGIGNYNEQFF
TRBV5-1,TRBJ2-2,CASSLVVDGELFF
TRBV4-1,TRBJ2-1,CASSQLGLAGGGHSYNEQFF
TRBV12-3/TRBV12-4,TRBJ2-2,CADRLELGGELFF
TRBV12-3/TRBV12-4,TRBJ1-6,CASSLAPGGGNSPLHF
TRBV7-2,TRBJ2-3,CASSARTNARLDTQYF
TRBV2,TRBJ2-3,CASIRGGDTDTQYF
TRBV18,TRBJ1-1,CASSQKQGHTEAFF
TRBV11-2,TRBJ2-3,CASSFPGGGTDTQYF
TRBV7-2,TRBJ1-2,CASSLEGDPGGGYTF
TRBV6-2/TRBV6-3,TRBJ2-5,CASRAHSEETQYF
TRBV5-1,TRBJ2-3,CASRQQGGAEDTQYF
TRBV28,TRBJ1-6,CASSPTRKPLHF
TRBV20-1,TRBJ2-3,CSARVLAGGTDTQYF
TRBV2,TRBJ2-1,CASSLYRGLEQFF
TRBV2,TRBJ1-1,CASSEAFF
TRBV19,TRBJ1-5,CASSLDHLYSNQPQHF
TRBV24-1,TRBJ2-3,CATSDSTSGVSTDTQYF
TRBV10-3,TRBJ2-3,CAISASPLRSGDTDTQYF
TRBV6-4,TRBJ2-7,CASSDPGTSGLYEQYF
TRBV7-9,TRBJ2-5,CASSPQGVQETQYF
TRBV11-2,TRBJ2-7,CASSLAGTGAYEQYF
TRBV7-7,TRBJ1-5,CASSLAQDQPQHF
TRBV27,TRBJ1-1,CASSPRSPDRTNTEAFF
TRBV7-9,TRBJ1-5,CASSPLDSNQPQHF
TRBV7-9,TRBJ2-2,CASSASLIADGELFF
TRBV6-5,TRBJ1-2,CASSYSQWTGNYGYTF
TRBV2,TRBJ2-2,CASSSYRVLNTGELFF
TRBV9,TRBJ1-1,CASSVGMGTEAFF
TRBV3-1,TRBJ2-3,CASSQGLAGRRTDTQYF
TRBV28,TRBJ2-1,CASSLSPLSGRARNEQFF
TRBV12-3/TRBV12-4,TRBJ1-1,CASSYVGRDGEAFF
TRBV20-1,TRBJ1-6,CSARGSEANSPLHF
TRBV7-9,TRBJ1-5,CASSLEEGQPQHF
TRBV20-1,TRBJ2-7,CSAARGVRMNEQYF
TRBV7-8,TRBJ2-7,CASSSNPRGAGDEQYF
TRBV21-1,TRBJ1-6,CASSNERDSPLHF
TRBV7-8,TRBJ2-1,CASSLTEWAYNEQFF
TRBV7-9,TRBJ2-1,CASSPDGLNEQFF
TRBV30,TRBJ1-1,CAWSPRDRGDTEAFF
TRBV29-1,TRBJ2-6,CSVAGGIGANVLTF
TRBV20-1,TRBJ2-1,CSATILRVSSYNEQFF